Sequencing of this T cell receptor beta chain was carried out in a study of T cell responses to AZD1222 COVID-19 vaccine. Study findings and constraints: A mostly white British donor set with more females was recruited, and clonal diversity was possibly underestimated.

Clones were sequenced by immunoSEQ multiplex PCR, and TCRdb holds only the in-frame ones, with some missing. The data contain tens of thousands of clones, roughly 90% of them singletons. Trimming took 2 bases from V and 0 from J, leaving 13 bases between them. This CDR3 has 16 residues. Germline V gene data show CDR1 as MNHEY and CDR2 as SVGAGI. On this clone itself: Its matching antigen is unknown.

The receptor's source is an adult in good health. V gene TRBV6-5 combines with J gene TRBJ2-5; TRBD1 might be the D (5 bases). Material: peripheral blood, obtained on day 0 of AZD1222 vaccination. The CDR3 loop reads CASSYTLDTDQETQYF. In nucleotides, the CDR3 is TGTGCCAGCAGTTACACGCTGGACACGGACCAAGAGACCCAGTACTTC.